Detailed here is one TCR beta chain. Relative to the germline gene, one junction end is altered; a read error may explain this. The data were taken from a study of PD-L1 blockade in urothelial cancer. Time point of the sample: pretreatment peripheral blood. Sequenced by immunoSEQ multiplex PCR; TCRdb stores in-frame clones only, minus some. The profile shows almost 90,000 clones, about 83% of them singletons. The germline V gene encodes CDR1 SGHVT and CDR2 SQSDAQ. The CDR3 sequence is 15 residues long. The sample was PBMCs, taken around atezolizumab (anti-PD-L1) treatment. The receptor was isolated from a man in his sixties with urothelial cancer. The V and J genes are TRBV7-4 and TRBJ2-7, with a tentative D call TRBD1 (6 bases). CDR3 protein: CASSLYYRVPYSEDF. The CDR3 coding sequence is TGTGCCAGCAGCTTATATTACAGGGTCCCCTATTCGGAAGACTTC.